The next 16 T cell receptor beta chains were all read from a single sample in a study of cytomegalovirus exposure and HLA in healthy donors. Use of 60 Vbeta and 13 Jbeta primers characterized the PCR. The repertoire was sequenced with immunoSEQ multiplex PCR; TCRdb's copy has only in-frame clones and lacks some. The profile shows 50,000 to 60,000 clones, approximately 78% of them singletons. The sequenced sample consisted of PBMCs. The receptors shown here come from a female donor in good health and CMV-seronegative.

The chain joins TRBV7-9 to TRBJ1-1; D gene unclear. Germline CDR1 reads SEHNR; CDR2 reads FQNEAQ (reference sequence). This CDR3 region has 11 residues. Trimming cost V 2 bases and J 8 bases, with 6 bases left between them. CDR3 region: CASSLSREAFF. In DNA form, the CDR3 reads TGTGCCAGCAGCTTAAGCCGAGAAGCTTTCTTT.

The chain links TRBV29-1 to TRBJ2-3; 13 bases are shared with TRBD2. J was trimmed by 1 base and V by 1 base; bases with no gene match: 5. The CDR3 sequence is 17 residues long. In germline, CDR1 is SQVTM, CDR2 ANQGSEA. CDR3 amino acids: CSVEGTSGGLRTDTQYF. Written as DNA, the CDR3 is TGCAGCGTTGAAGGGACTAGCGGGGGCCTCCGCACAGATACGCAGTATTTT.

V gene TRBV7-9 combines with J gene TRBJ1-4; the match to TRBD1 covers 10 bases. CDR1 is SEHNR and CDR2 is FQNEAQ in the germline V gene (reference sequence). The CDR3 has 16 residues. V gave up 5 bases and J gave up 1 base; unmatched junction bases: 4. The CDR3 loop is CASSMGDRGTNEKLFF. The CDR3 DNA reads TGTGCCAGCAGCATGGGGGACAGGGGAACTAATGAAAAACTGTTTTTT. Based on the CDR3 plus reference TRBV7-9 and TRBJ1-4, the full variable domain is DTGVSQNPRHKITKRGQNVTFRCDPISEHNRLYWYRQTLGQGPEFLTYFQNEAQLEKSRLLSDRFSAERPKGSFSTLEIQRTEQGDSAMYLCASSMGDRGTNEKLFFGSGTQLSVL.

The chain has TRBV4-1 and TRBJ1-6; possible D gene TRBD1, 6 bases. Germline CDR1 is MGHRA and CDR2 is YSYEKL. The CDR3 has 15 amino acids. V shed 3 bases and J shed 8 bases, with 14 bases lying between them. The CDR3 loop is CASSHPGTRDSPLHF. The DNA for the CDR3 is TGCGCCAGCAGCCACCCCGGGACAAGGGATTCACCCCTCCACTTT.

The chain links TRBV27 to TRBJ2-2, with no clear D. V lost 5 bases and J 1 base, leaving 5 bases between the germline ends. This CDR3 spans 13 amino acids. From germline, CDR1 is MNHEY and CDR2 SMNVEV (reference sequence). CDR3 bases: TGTGCCAGCAGTCGCGGGAACACCGGGGAGCTGTTTTTT. Translated, it gives CASSRGNTGELFF.

The J gene is TRBJ2-7, the V gene TRBV27; TRBD1 matches 7 bases. Unmatched junction bases numbered 6, after V lost 2 bases and J lost 5 bases. This CDR3 spans 14 amino acids. The V gene's germline CDR1 is MNHEY and CDR2 SMNVEV (reference sequence). CDR3 nucleotides: TGTGCCAGCAGTTTAACAGGGGATATCCACGAGCAGTACTTC. It specifies CASSLTGDIHEQYF.

V and J are TRBV6-1 and TRBJ1-2; 9 nucleotides match TRBD1. V was pared by 5 bases and J by 9 bases, with 10 bases of the junction left unmatched. Germline values: CDR1 MNHNS, CDR2 SASEGT. The CDR3 contains 14 residues. The CDR3 region is CASSTRDRVGSYTF. CDR3 nucleotide sequence: TGTGCCAGCAGTACCCGGGACAGGGTAGGAAGCTACACCTTC.

This clone has a handful of counts. The rearrangement uses TRBV10-2 and TRBJ1-3, with D possibly matching TRBD1 (6 bases). The CDR3 spans 16 residues. Germline V gives CDR1 WSHSY, CDR2 SAAADI. V lost 4 bases and J lost 0, with 13 bases in between. CDR3 bases: TGCGCCAGCAGTGGCGACGGACAGATCTCTGGAAACACCATATATTTT. As protein: CASSGDGQISGNTIYF.

The rearrangement uses TRBV12-5 and TRBJ2-5; tentative D call: TRBD1 (6 bases). The CDR3 has 14 residues. The V end lost 0 bases, the J end lost 5 bases, and 10 bases lay between the germline ends. Germline CDR1 is LGHNT and CDR2 is FRNRAP. The CDR3 sequence is CASGLVNRVETQYF. The CDR3 DNA is TGTGCTAGTGGTTTGGTAAACAGGGTGGAGACCCAGTACTTC. Complete variable domain (other parts from reference TRBV12-5 and TRBJ2-5): DARVTQTPRHKVTEMGQEVTMRCQPILGHNTVFWYRQTMMQGLELLAYFRNRAPLDDSGMPKDRFSAEMPDATLATLKIQPSEPRDSAVYFCASGLVNRVETQYFGPGTRLLVL.

The rearrangement joins TRBV6-4 to TRBJ1-6, with D tentatively TRBD1 (5 bases). V lost 6 bases and J lost 6, with 15 bases in between. The CDR3 extends over 15 amino acids. Per germline, CDR1 MRHNA and CDR2 SNTAGT. The CDR3 DNA sequence: TGTGCCAGCAGAGAACAGGATGATCTTAATTCACCCCTCCACTTT. Translating gives CASREQDDLNSPLHF.

The rearrangement uses TRBV6-1 and TRBJ1-4; D is ambiguous. Trimming pared 1 base from V and 4 bases from J, leaving 16 bases between. This CDR3 has 17 amino acids. CDR1 MNHNS and CDR2 SASEGT come from the germline V gene. CDR3 sequence: CASSEGGAVAYNEKLFF. The CDR3, as DNA: TGTGCCAGCAGTGAAGGAGGAGCGGTAGCGTATAATGAAAAACTGTTTTTT.

The chain recombines TRBV4-1 with TRBJ1-5, with 7 bases matching TRBD1. V gave up 6 bases and J gave up 4 bases; unmatched junction bases: 12. This CDR3 has 16 amino acids. Germline loops: CDR1 MGHRA, CDR2 YSYEKL. CDR3 in amino acids: CASSGPRQGINQPQHF. The CDR3 nucleotides read TGCGCCAGCAGTGGTCCCAGACAGGGAATAAATCAGCCCCAGCATTTT.

The J gene is TRBJ2-5, the V gene TRBV9; TRBD2 aligns across 9 bases. The CDR3 has 16 amino acids. CDR1 is SGDLS and CDR2 is YYNGEE in the germline V gene. V shed 0 bases and J 1 base; nucleotides not matched to a gene: 4. DNA of the CDR3: TGTGCCAGCAGCGTAGGTATGCGGGGGGGCCAAGAGACCCAGTACTTC. Translated, it gives CASSVGMRGGQETQYF.

This clone has a single count. The rearrangement links TRBV2 to TRBJ1-6; D remains unclear. Germline V gene sequence: CDR1 SNHLY, CDR2 FYNNEI. There are 13 residues in the CDR3. V shed 7 bases and J shed 7 bases, with 11 bases lying between them. The CDR3 nucleotides are TGTGCCAGCAAAAGGACTGAGAATTCACCCCTCCACTTT. This codes for CASKRTENSPLHF.

The V gene is TRBV5-8, the J gene TRBJ2-6; 7 bases map to TRBD1. V shed 4 bases and J 0 bases; nucleotides not matched to a gene: 7. This CDR3 comprises 17 residues. Germline V gene data show CDR1 as SGHTS and CDR2 as YDEGEE. The CDR3 region is CASSPNRGFSGANVLTF. CDR3 bases: TGTGCCAGCAGCCCAAACAGGGGCTTCTCTGGGGCCAACGTCCTGACTTTC.

A remark on this clone: The junction does not match germline at one end; this may be a read error. This rearrangement joins TRBV7-2 to TRBJ1-2; 9 bases map to TRBD1. There are 15 residues in the CDR3. The germline CDR1 and CDR2 sequences are SGHTA and FQGNSA. The CDR3 DNA follows: TGTGCCAGCAGATTAGGCGGGACAGGGTATCGTGGCTACACCTTC. It yields the protein CASRLGGTGYRGYTF.